This passage covers 24 T cell receptor beta chains from one sample sequenced in a study of blood T cell repertoires in COVID-19. Measured with immunoSEQ multiplex PCR; TCRdb has only the in-frame clones, and not every one. In the table there are over 110,000 clones, around 83% of which are singletons. The sequenced material came from peripheral blood. These receptors were collected from a man between 60 and 70 years old with active or convalescent COVID-19.

This sequence joins TRBV29-1 and TRBJ1-6; a possible D gene is TRBD1 (6 bases). CDR3 length: 13 amino acids. From germline, CDR1 is SQVTM and CDR2 ANQGSEA. V was cut by 6 bases and J by 6 bases, with 12 bases left in between. The CDR3 reads CSVLTGFNSPLHF. Written as DNA, the CDR3 is TGCAGCGTCCTGACAGGATTTAATTCACCCCTCCACTTT. The full variable domain, completed using reference TRBV29-1 and TRBJ1-6, is SAVISQKPSRDICQRGTSLTIQCQVDSQVTMMFWYRQQPGQSLTLIATANQGSEATYESGFVIDKFPISRPNLTFSTLTVSNMSPEDSSIYLCSVLTGFNSPLHFGNGTRLTVT.

This clone was recorded a few times. This rearrangement joins TRBV12-5 to TRBJ2-6; TRBD1 agrees at 7 bases. Germline loops: CDR1 LGHNT, CDR2 FRNRAP. V lost 0 bases to trimming and J lost 1 base; unmatched junction nucleotides: 0. The CDR3 has 16 residues. The CDR3 coding sequence is TGTGCTAGTGGTTTGGTACAGGGGTCTGGGGCCAACGTCCTGACTTTC. Protein: CASGLVQGSGANVLTF.

This chain joins TRBV6-5 and TRBJ1-6; D unclear. V lost 2 bases and J lost 6, with 8 bases in between. The germline V gene encodes CDR1 MNHEY and CDR2 SVGAGI. This CDR3 comprises 14 residues. This chain's CDR3 is CASSYEQINSPLHF. The CDR3, as DNA: TGTGCCAGCAGTTACGAACAGATTAATTCACCCCTCCACTTT.

The chain uses TRBV18 and TRBJ1-5; weak D call: TRBD1 (5 bases). The V and J ends lost 3 bases and 4 bases respectively, with 13 bases between them. This CDR3 has 15 residues. From germline, CDR1 is KGHSH and CDR2 LQKENI. DNA for the CDR3: TGTGCCAGCTCACCCGGGGAGGGGAGGAATCAGCCCCAGCATTTT. This codes for CASSPGEGRNQPQHF.

The chain carries TRBV18 and TRBJ1-1; TRBD1 agrees at 9 bases. Germline loops: CDR1 KGHSH, CDR2 LQKENI. The V and J ends lost 3 bases and 5 bases, in that order; junction bases with no gene match: 7. The CDR3 runs 15 residues. The CDR3, as DNA: TGTGCCAGCTCACCCGGCGGACAGGGGAATACTGAAGCTTTCTTT. It translates to CASSPGGQGNTEAFF.

The chain employs TRBV6-6 and TRBJ1-5, with TRBD1 as a possible D gene (5 bases). V lost 5 bases to trimming and J lost 7 bases, with 15 bases between them. The CDR3 is made up of 14 amino acids. Germline CDR1 MNHNY, CDR2 SVGAGI (reference sequence). The CDR3 protein is CASSNPGLEQPQHF. Here the CDR3 DNA reads TGTGCCAGCAGTAACCCGGGACTGGAGCAGCCCCAGCATTTT.

This chain uses TRBV5-6 with TRBJ2-5; TRBD1 is a possible D gene (6 bases). V was cut by 1 base and J by 5 bases, with 12 bases left in between. Germline CDR1 is SGHDT and CDR2 is YYEEEE. This CDR3 is 14 amino acids long. The CDR3 nucleotides read TGTGCCAGCAGCTTGTGGCAGGGGTCCGAGACCCAGTACTTC. Translating it yields CASSLWQGSETQYF. The whole variable domain, remainder taken from reference TRBV5-6 and TRBJ2-5, is DAGVTQSPTHLIKTRGQQVTLRCSPKSGHDTVSWYQQALGQGPQFIFQYYEEEERQRGNFPDRFSGHQFPNYSSELNVNALLLGDSALYLCASSLWQGSETQYFGPGTRLLVL.

This rearrangement joins TRBV5-4 to TRBJ2-2, with D perhaps TRBD1 (6 bases). Trimming pared 0 bases from V and 1 base from J, leaving 10 bases between. CDR3 length: 16 amino acids. From germline, CDR1 is SGHNT and CDR2 YYREEE (reference sequence). Here the CDR3 DNA reads TGTGCCAGCAGCTTGGCAGGGGCGGGGAACACCGGGGAGCTGTTTTTT. Translating gives CASSLAGAGNTGELFF.

The chain employs TRBV30 and TRBJ2-1; maybe TRBD1 (6 bases). CDR1 is GTSNPN, CDR2 SVGIG, per germline (reference sequence). Deletions cut 3 bases from V and 0 bases from J, with 12 bases between. This CDR3 spans 15 amino acids. The DNA of the CDR3 is TGTGCCTGGAGGAGGGACACCCTCTCCTACAATGAGCAGTTCTTC. It specifies CAWRRDTLSYNEQFF.

This chain links TRBV7-9 with TRBJ2-7; 8 bases align to TRBD1. Germline V CDR1 and CDR2: SEHNR, FQNEAQ (reference sequence). The ends lost 5 bases at V and 0 bases at J; junction bases unmatched: 6. This CDR3 has 15 residues. The chain's CDR3 is CASSMQGANSYEQYV. Written as DNA, the CDR3 is TGTGCCAGCAGCATGCAGGGGGCGAACTCCTACGAGCAGTACGTC.

The chain is built from TRBV15 and TRBJ1-2; 7 bases are a match to TRBD1. Trimming at V came to 2 bases and at J to 2 bases, leaving 5 bases not matched to a gene. This CDR3 comprises 15 residues. Germline values: CDR1 LNHNV, CDR2 YYDKDF (reference sequence). The CDR3 protein is CATSRTGQVNYGYTF. CDR3 bases: TGTGCCACCAGCAGAACCGGACAGGTCAACTATGGCTACACCTTC.

The rearrangement joins TRBV19 to TRBJ1-2; D unclear. Germline CDR1 and CDR2: LNHDA and SQIVND (reference sequence). V was trimmed by 4 bases and J by 4 bases, leaving 19 bases between them. This CDR3 has 16 amino acids. CDR3 loop: CASSSFKTTSGYGYTF. CDR3 DNA sequence: TGTGCCAGTAGTAGTTTTAAAACGACCTCGGGCTATGGCTACACCTTC.

The DNA of the CDR3 is TGTGCCAGCAGTGAATCGCCAGGGACTGGAAACACCATATATTTT. Its translation: CASSESPGTGNTIYF. The J gene is TRBJ1-3, the V gene TRBV6-1; tentative D call: TRBD1 (5 bases). Germline CDR1 MNHNS, CDR2 SASEGT. The CDR3 sequence is 15 residues long. Trimming pared 2 bases from V and 2 bases from J, leaving 10 bases between.

The genes are TRBV24-1 and TRBJ2-1, with 12 bases fitting TRBD2. This CDR3 comprises 16 residues. The germline V gene has CDR1 KGHDR and CDR2 SFDVKD. V gave up 5 bases and J gave up 5 bases; unmatched junction bases: 6. The CDR3 protein is CATSGTSGRPDNEQFF. DNA of the CDR3: TGTGCCACCAGTGGCACTAGCGGGAGGCCGGACAATGAGCAGTTCTTC.

The chain combines TRBV30 with TRBJ1-1; D ambiguous. Trimming removed 1 base at V and 1 base at J, with 7 bases between. The CDR3 contains 13 residues. Germline V lookup: CDR1 GTSNPN, CDR2 SVGIG (reference sequence). The CDR3 is CAWSGQANTEAFF. The CDR3 coding sequence is TGTGCCTGGAGTGGTCAGGCGAACACTGAAGCTTTCTTT. The whole variable domain, filled in from reference TRBV30 and TRBJ1-1, reads SQTIHQWPATLVQPVGSPLSLECTVEGTSNPNLYWYRQAAGRGLQLLFYSVGIGQISSEVPQNLSASRPQDRQFILSSKKLLLSDSGFYLCAWSGQANTEAFFGQGTRLTVV.

CDR3 region: CASSYGSTYNEQFF. The CDR3 DNA sequence: TGTGCCAGCAGTTACGGGAGTACCTACAATGAGCAGTTCTTC. V gene TRBV6-5 combines with J gene TRBJ2-1; D is perhaps TRBD2 (5 bases). The CDR3 loop spans 14 amino acids. Trimming removed 2 bases at V and 2 bases at J, with 7 bases between. CDR1 is MNHEY and CDR2 is SVGAGI in the germline V gene.

This clone was counted only a few times. This chain links TRBV6-2 or TRBV6-3 with TRBJ1-1, with TRBD1 matching over 8 bases. The CDR3 has 17 residues. V shed 2 bases and J 4 bases; nucleotides not matched to a gene: 12. CDR1 and CDR2 from the germline V gene are MNHEY and SVGEGT. The CDR3 loop reads CASSYLSGRGPGTEAFF. The DNA of the CDR3 is TGTGCCAGCAGTTACCTCTCTGGCAGGGGGCCGGGCACTGAAGCTTTCTTT.

This clone was seen a few times. The chain recombines TRBV9 with TRBJ2-2; D ambiguous. Trimming cost V 0 bases and J 6 bases, with 6 bases left between them. This CDR3 is 13 amino acids long. The germline CDR1 and CDR2 sequences are SGDLS and YYNGEE. The CDR3 DNA reads TGTGCCAGCAGCGTAGTTCCGGCCGGGGAGCTGTTTTTT. Translation gives CASSVVPAGELFF.

The gene calls are TRBV12-3 or TRBV12-4 and TRBJ2-3; D uncertain. Trimming pared 6 bases from V and 1 base from J, leaving 5 bases between. The CDR3 length is 12 residues. This CDR3 reads CASSPGTDTQYF. The DNA of the CDR3 is TGTGCCAGCAGCCCCGGCACAGATACGCAGTATTTT.

This sequence joins TRBV19 and TRBJ1-4; 8 bases are a match to TRBD1. Germline trimming cut 9 bases from V and 5 bases from J; bases unmatched to any gene: 11. Germline CDR1 reads LNHDA; CDR2 reads SQIVND (reference sequence). There are 15 residues in the CDR3. In DNA form, the CDR3 reads TGTGCCAGCTCCTCCGGACAGGGAGAAAATGAAAAACTGTTTTTT. The encoded protein is CASSSGQGENEKLFF.

The CDR3 nucleotides are TGTGCCAGCAGTTATGTTAGTGGGGGGGATACGCAGTATTTT. It encodes CASSYVSGGDTQYF. J is TRBJ2-3 and V is TRBV6-6; tentative D call: TRBD2 (6 bases). This CDR3 comprises 14 residues. Trimming removed 3 bases from V and 6 bases from J, with 13 bases in between. The germline CDR1 and CDR2 sequences are MNHNY and SVGAGI (reference sequence).

The V gene is TRBV14, the J gene TRBJ1-1; D possibly corresponds to TRBD1 (6 bases). This CDR3 contains 18 residues. V dropped 1 base and J dropped 1 base, with 19 bases sitting between them. CDR1 and CDR2 from the germline V gene are SGHDN and FVKESK. CDR3 sequence reads: CASSQGTRQEAPNTEAFF. The CDR3, as DNA: TGTGCCAGCAGCCAAGGTACGAGACAGGAGGCTCCGAACACTGAAGCTTTCTTT.

The rearrangement uses TRBV4-1 and TRBJ1-2; TRBD1 is a possible D gene (5 bases). The CDR3 is 15 amino acids. Germline CDR1 and CDR2: MGHRA and YSYEKL. V was cut by 4 bases and J by 2 bases, with 14 bases left in between. CDR3 residues: CASSLQQDGNYGYTF. The DNA for the CDR3 is TGCGCCAGCAGCCTACAACAGGACGGCAACTATGGCTACACCTTC.

For this clone: A junction boundary mismatches the germline segment, possibly from a read error. This sequence joins TRBV7-7 and TRBJ2-1; tentatively, D is TRBD1 (6 bases). Germline V lookup: CDR1 SSHAT, CDR2 FNYEAQ (reference sequence). This CDR3 spans 13 amino acids. The CDR3 reads CASSPNRDNEQFF. For the CDR3, the DNA is TGTGCTAGCAGCCCCAACAGGGACAATGAGCAGTTCTTC.